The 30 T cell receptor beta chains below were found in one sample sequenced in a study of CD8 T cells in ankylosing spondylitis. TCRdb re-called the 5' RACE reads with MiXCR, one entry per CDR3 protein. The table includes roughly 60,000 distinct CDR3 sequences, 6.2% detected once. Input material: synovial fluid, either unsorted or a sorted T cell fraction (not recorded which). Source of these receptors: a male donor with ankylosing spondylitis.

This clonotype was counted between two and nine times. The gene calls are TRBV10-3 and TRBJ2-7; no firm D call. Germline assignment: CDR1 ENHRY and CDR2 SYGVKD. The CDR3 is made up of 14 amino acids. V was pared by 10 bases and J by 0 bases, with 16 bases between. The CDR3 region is CATTRTSTSYEQYF. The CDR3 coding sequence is TGTGCCACCACCCGGACGTCAACCTCCTACGAGCAGTACTTC.

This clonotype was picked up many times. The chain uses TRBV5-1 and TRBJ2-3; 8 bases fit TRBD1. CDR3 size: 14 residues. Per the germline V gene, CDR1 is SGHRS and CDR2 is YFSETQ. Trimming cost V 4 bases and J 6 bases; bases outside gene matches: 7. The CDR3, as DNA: TGCGCCAGCAGCAGGGGACAGGTCACGGATACGCAGTATTTT. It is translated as CASSRGQVTDTQYF.

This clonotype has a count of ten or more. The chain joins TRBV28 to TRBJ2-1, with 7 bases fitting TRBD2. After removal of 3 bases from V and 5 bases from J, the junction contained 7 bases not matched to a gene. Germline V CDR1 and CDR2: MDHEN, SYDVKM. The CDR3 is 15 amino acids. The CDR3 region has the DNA TGTGCCAGCAGTTTGGATAGCGGGTTGAACAATGAGCAGTTCTTC. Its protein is CASSLDSGLNNEQFF.

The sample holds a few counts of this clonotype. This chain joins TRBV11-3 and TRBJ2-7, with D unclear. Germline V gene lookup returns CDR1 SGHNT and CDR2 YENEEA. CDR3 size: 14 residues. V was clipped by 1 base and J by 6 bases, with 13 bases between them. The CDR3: CASSLVLNLGEQYF. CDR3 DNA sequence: TGTGCCAGCAGCTTAGTCCTGAACCTAGGCGAGCAGTACTTC. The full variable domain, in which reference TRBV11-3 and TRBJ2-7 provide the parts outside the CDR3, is EAGVVQSPRYKIIEKKQPVAFWCNPISGHNTLYWYLQNLGQGPELLIRYENEEAVDDSQLPKDRFSAERLKGVDSTLKIQPAELGDSAVYLCASSLVLNLGEQYFGPGTRLTVT.

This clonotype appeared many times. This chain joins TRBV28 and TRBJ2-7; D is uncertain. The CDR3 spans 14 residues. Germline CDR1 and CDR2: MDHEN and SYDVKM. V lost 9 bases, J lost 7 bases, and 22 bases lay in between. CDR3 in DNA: TGTGCCAGTGCCCCCCCGGACCGCAGGATAGAGCAGTACTTC. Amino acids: CASAPPDRRIEQYF.

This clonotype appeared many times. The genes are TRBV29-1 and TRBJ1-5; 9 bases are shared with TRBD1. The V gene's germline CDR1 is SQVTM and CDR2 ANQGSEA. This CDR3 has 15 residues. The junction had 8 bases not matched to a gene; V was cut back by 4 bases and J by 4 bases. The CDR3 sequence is CSVALGTGQNQPQHF. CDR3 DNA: TGCAGCGTTGCCCTTGGGACAGGGCAAAATCAGCCCCAGCATTTT.

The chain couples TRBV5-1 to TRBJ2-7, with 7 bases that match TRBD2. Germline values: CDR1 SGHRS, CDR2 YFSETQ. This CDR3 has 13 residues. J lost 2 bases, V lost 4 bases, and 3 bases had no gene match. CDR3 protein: CASSLRGAYEQYF. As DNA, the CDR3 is TGCGCCAGCAGCCTCCGGGGGGCCTACGAGCAGTACTTC.

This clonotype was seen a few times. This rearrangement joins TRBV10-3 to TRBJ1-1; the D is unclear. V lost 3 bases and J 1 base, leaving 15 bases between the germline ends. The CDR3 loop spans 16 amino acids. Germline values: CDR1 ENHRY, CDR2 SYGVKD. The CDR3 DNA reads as TGTGCCATCAGTGACCGTAAGTTCTTACCGAACACTGAAGCTTTCTTT. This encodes CAISDRKFLPNTEAFF.

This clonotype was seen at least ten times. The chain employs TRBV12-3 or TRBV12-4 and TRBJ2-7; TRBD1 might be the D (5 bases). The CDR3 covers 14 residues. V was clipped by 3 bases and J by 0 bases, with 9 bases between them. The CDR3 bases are TGTGCCAGCAGTTTTCACAGGAGCTCCTACGAGCAGTACTTC. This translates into CASSFHRSSYEQYF.

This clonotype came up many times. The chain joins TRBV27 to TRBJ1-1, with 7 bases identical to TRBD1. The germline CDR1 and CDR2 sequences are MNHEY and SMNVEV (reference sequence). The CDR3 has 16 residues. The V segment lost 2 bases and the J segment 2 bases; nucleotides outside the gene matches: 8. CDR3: CASSLRGTAVNTEAFF. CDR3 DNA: TGTGCCAGCAGTTTAAGGGGGACAGCAGTTAACACTGAAGCTTTCTTT.

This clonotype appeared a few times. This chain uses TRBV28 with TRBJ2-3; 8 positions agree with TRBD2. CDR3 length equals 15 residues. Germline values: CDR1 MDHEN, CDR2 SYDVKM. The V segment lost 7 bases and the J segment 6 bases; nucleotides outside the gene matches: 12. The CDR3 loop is CASNWVAGGADTQYF. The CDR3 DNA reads TGTGCCAGCAATTGGGTGGCGGGGGGAGCGGATACGCAGTATTTT.

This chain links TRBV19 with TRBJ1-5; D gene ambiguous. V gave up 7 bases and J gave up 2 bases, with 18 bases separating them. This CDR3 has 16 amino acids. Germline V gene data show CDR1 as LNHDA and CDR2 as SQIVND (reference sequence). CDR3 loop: CASTGTGYYGNQPQHF. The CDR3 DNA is TGTGCCAGTACCGGTACGGGGTATTACGGCAATCAGCCCCAGCATTTT.

DNA of the CDR3: TGTGCCAGGAGCCACAGGGACCTCAGGAATGAGCAGTTCTTC. This gives the protein CARSHRDLRNEQFF. The rearrangement uses TRBV5-8 and TRBJ2-1; TRBD1 is a possible D gene (6 bases). CDR1 and CDR2 from the germline V gene are SGHTS and YDEGEE. The CDR3 extends over 14 amino acids. V shed 8 bases and J shed 7 bases, with 19 bases lying between them.

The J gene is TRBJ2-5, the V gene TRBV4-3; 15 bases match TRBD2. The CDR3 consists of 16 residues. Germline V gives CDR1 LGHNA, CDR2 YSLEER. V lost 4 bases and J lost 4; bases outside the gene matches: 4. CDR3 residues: CASSRGLAGGSETQYF. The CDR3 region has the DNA TGCGCCAGCAGCCGCGGACTAGCGGGAGGGTCAGAGACCCAGTACTTC.

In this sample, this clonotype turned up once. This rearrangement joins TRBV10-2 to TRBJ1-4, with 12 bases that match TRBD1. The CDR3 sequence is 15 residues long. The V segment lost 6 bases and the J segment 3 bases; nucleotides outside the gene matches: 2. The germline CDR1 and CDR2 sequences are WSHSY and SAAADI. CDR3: CASRGQGASNEKLFF. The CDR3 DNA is TGCGCCAGCAGGGGACAGGGGGCCTCTAATGAAAAACTGTTTTTT.

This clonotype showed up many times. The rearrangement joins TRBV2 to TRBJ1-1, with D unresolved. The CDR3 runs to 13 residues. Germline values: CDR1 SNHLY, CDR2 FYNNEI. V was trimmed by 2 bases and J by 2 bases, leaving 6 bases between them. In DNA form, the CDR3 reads TGTGCCAGCAGTGAACAGGCCAACACTGAAGCTTTCTTT. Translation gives CASSEQANTEAFF.

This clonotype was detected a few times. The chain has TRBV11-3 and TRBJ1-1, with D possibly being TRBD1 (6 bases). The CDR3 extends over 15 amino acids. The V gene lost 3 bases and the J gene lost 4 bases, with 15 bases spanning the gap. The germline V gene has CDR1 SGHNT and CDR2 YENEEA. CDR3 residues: CASSFSGAGSTEAFF. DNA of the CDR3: TGTGCCAGCAGCTTTTCGGGGGCAGGGAGCACTGAAGCTTTCTTT. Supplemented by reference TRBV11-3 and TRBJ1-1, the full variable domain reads EAGVVQSPRYKIIEKKQPVAFWCNPISGHNTLYWYLQNLGQGPELLIRYENEEAVDDSQLPKDRFSAERLKGVDSTLKIQPAELGDSAVYLCASSFSGAGSTEAFFGQGTRLTVV.

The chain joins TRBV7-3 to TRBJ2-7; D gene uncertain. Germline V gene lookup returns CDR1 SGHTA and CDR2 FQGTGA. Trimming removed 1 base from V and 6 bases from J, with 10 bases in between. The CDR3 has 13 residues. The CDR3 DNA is TGTGCCAGCAGCTTAAATGGGCAGCGCGAGCAGTACTTC. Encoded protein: CASSLNGQREQYF.

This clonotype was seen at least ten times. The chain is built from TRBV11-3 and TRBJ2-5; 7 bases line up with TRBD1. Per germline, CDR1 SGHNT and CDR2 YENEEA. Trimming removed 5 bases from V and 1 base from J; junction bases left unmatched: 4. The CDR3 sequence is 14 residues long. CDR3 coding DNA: TGTGCCAGCAGCCTAAGACAGGGCCAAGAGACCCAGTACTTC. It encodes CASSLRQGQETQYF.

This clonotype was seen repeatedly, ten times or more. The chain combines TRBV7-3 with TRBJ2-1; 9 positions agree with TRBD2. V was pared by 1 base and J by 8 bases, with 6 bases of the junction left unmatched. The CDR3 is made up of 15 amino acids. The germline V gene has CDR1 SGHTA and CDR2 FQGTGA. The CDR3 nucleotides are TGTGCCAGCAGCTTAAGTGCGGGAGGGGGTGATGAGCAGTTCTTC. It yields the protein CASSLSAGGGDEQFF.

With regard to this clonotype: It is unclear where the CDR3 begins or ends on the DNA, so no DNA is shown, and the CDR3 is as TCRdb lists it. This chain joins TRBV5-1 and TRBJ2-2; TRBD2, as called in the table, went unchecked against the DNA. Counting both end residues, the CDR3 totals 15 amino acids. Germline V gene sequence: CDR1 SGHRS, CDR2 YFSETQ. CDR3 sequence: CASMGRLAGPGSCFF.

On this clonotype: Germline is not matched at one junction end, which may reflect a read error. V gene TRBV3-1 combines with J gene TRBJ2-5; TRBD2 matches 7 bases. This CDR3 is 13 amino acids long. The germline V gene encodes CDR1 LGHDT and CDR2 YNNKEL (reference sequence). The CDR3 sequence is CASGQSGKETQYF. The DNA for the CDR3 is TGTGCCAGCGGCCAGAGCGGGAAAGAGACCCAGTACTTC.

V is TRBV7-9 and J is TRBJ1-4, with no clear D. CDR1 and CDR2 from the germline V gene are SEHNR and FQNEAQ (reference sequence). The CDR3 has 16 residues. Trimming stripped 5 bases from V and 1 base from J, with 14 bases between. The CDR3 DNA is TGTGCCAGCAGCCCCCCTGGACTTTTAACTAATGAAAAACTGTTTTTT. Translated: CASSPPGLLTNEKLFF.

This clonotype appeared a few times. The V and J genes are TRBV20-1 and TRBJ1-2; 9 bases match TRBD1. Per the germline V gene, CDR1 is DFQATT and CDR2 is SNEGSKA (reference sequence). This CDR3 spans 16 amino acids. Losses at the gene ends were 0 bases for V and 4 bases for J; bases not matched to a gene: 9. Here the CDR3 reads CSARDRTGAISYGYTF. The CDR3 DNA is TGCAGTGCTAGAGATAGGACAGGGGCTATATCCTATGGCTACACCTTC.

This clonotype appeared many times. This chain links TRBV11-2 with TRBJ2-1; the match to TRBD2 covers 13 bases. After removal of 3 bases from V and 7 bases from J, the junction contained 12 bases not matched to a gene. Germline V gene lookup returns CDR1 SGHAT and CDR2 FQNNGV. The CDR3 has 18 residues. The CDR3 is CASSFRPRPGLAGNEQFF. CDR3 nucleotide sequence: TGTGCCAGCAGCTTCCGCCCTCGACCGGGACTAGCGGGGAATGAGCAGTTCTTC.

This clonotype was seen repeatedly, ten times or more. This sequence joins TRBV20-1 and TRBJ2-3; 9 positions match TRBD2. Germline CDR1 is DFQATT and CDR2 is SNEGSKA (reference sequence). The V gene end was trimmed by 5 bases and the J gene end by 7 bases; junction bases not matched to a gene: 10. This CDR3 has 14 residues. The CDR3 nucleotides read TGCAGTGCTCCTTTCGGACTAGCGCCTCATACGCAGTATTTT. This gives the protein CSAPFGLAPHTQYF.

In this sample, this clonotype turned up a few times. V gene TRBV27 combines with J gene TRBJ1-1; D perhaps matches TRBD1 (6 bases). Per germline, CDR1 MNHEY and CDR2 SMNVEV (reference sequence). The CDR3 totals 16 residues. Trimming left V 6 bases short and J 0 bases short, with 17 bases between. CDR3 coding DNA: TGTGCCAGCAGGAGGGGGGTGGCTGTCGTGAACACTGAAGCTTTCTTT. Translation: CASRRGVAVVNTEAFF.

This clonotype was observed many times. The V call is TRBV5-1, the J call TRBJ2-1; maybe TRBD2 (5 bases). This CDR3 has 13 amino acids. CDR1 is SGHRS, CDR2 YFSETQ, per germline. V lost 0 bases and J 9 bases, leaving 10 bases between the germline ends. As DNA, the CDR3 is TGCGCCAGCAGCTTGGTCTTACGGGGTGAGCAGTTCTTC. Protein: CASSLVLRGEQFF.

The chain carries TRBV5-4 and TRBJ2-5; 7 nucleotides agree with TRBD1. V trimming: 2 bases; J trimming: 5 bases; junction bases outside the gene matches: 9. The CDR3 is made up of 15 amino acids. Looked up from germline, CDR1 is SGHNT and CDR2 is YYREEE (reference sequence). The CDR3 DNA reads TGTGCCAGCAGCTTTGCGAATGCAGGGGGTGAGACCCAGTACTTC. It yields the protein CASSFANAGGETQYF.

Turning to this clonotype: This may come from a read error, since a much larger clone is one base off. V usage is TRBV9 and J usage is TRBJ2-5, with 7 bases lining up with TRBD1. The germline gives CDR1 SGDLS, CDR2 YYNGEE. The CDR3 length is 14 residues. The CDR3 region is CASSRDRQQETQHF. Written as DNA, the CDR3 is TGTGCCAGCAGCCGGGACAGACAACAAGAGACCCAGCACTTC.